Many counts were recorded for the clone carrying this TCR beta chain. The entry originates in a study of T cells in Graves' hyperthyroidism and ophthalmopathy. Germline V gives CDR1 SQVTM, CDR2 ANQGSEA. Trimming took 5 bases from V and 4 from J, leaving 9 bases between them. The CDR3 is 11 residues long. There were TCR beta CDR3 regions amplified from RNA transcripts. TCR CDR3 regions were first amplified by RT-PCR with HTBI primers. Each CDR3 protein gets one entry after TCRdb re-called the multiplex PCR reads with MiXCR. The sample includes just under 750,000 distinct CDR3 sequences, 30% to 40% of them seen just once.

V and J are TRBV29-1 and TRBJ2-7; either TRBD1 or TRBD2 may fit D (5 bases each). This TCR derives from a middle-aged woman with Graves' hyperthyroidism. Material: blood. The CDR3 reads CSVSREYEQYF. The CDR3 DNA reads as TGCAGCGTTTCCAGGGAGTACGAGCAGTACTTC.